Listed here are 18 T cell receptor beta chains from one sample, sequenced in a study of T cells in tuberculosis. Assay used: immunoSEQ multiplex PCR; TCRdb lists only in-frame clones, some missing. The data hold about 37,000 clones, with 85% to 95% observed a single time. Source material: PBMCs. The receptors stem from a donor aged 10 to 29 with latent tuberculosis or without tuberculosis infection. Some clones in this sample may be carry-over from other donors' samples.

The rearrangement joins TRBV7-2 to TRBJ1-1, with a weak D call TRBD1 (6 bases). Between the trimmed V and J ends, which lost 2 bases and 3 bases, there was a span of 13 bases. CDR1 is SGHTA and CDR2 is FQGNSA in the germline V gene. The CDR3 sequence is 15 residues long. The CDR3 loop is CASSLRSGGDTEAFF. Written as DNA, the CDR3 is TGTGCCAGCAGCTTAAGATCGGGGGGCGACACTGAAGCTTTCTTT.

CDR3 nucleotide sequence: TGTGCCAGCAGCTTAAATCAGGGGGCAGGTCCCTACGAGCAGTACTTC. This encodes CASSLNQGAGPYEQYF. This sequence joins TRBV5-4 and TRBJ2-7, with TRBD1 matching over 8 bases. The CDR3 consists of 16 residues. The V gene's germline CDR1 is SGHNT and CDR2 YYREEE (reference sequence). V shed 2 bases and J 2 bases; nucleotides not matched to a gene: 9. Based on the CDR3 plus reference TRBV5-4 and TRBJ2-7, the full variable domain is ETGVTQSPTHLIKTRGQQVTLRCSSQSGHNTVSWYQQALGQGPQFIFQYYREEENGRGNFPPRFSGLQFPNYSSELNVNALELDDSALYLCASSLNQGAGPYEQYFGPGTRLTVT.

The gene calls are TRBV6-1 and TRBJ2-6, with D unclear. Germline V lookup: CDR1 MNHNS, CDR2 SASEGT. V shed 2 bases and J shed 0 bases, with 8 bases lying between them. The CDR3 is 16 residues long. CDR3 bases: TGTGCCAGCAGTGAATGGTTGGCCTCTGGGGCCAACGTCCTGACTTTC. It codes for CASSEWLASGANVLTF.

The genes are TRBV19 and TRBJ2-3; D remains unclear. Germline V gene lookup returns CDR1 LNHDA and CDR2 SQIVND (reference sequence). The CDR3 is made up of 13 amino acids. With 1 base removed from V and 2 bases from J, the gap between germline ends came to 4 bases. CDR3 DNA sequence: TGTGCCAGTAGTATAGCCCACACAGATACGCAGTATTTT. Translating it yields CASSIAHTDTQYF.

The V and J genes are TRBV4-3 and TRBJ2-1; no firm D call. The germline gives CDR1 LGHNA, CDR2 YSLEER. V lost 1 base and J lost 10, with 14 bases in between. The CDR3 loop spans 14 amino acids. The CDR3 here is CASSQAGPPLEQFF. As DNA, the CDR3 is TGCGCCAGCAGCCAAGCAGGCCCTCCCTTAGAGCAGTTCTTC.

This clone was counted a single time. The V and J genes are TRBV4-3 and TRBJ1-2, with a tentative D call TRBD1 (6 bases). Germline V gene lookup returns CDR1 LGHNA and CDR2 YSLEER. The CDR3 runs 14 residues. Deletions cut 3 bases from V and 8 bases from J, with 16 bases between. This chain's CDR3 is CASSQDAQGNGYTF. In DNA form, the CDR3 reads TGCGCCAGCAGCCAGGACGCTCAGGGGAACGGCTACACCTTC.

This clone occurred once. This chain connects TRBV6-5 to TRBJ1-1; TRBD1 matches at 7 bases. The germline V gene has CDR1 MNHEY and CDR2 SVGAGI. The CDR3 has 15 amino acids. J gave up 0 bases and V 1 base, and 2 bases lay outside the gene matches. In DNA form, the CDR3 reads TGTGCCAGCAGTTACTTCGACAGGGTGAACACTGAAGCTTTCTTT. This encodes CASSYFDRVNTEAFF.

The genes are TRBV5-8 and TRBJ2-5; 11 bases are a match to TRBD2. The CDR3 is 18 residues long. CDR1 SGHTS and CDR2 YDEGEE come from the germline V gene. After removal of 0 bases from V and 5 bases from J, the junction contained 12 bases not matched to a gene. Written as DNA, the CDR3 is TGTGCCAGCAGCTTGGGTCTAGCGGGGGGACTCCCGGCGGAGACCCAGTACTTC. Translated: CASSLGLAGGLPAETQYF. The full variable domain, with the rest looked up from reference TRBV5-8 and TRBJ2-5, is EAGVTQSPTHLIKTRGQQATLRCSPISGHTSVYWYQQALGLGLQFLLWYDEGEERNRGNFPPRFSGRQFPNYSSELNVNALELEDSALYLCASSLGLAGGLPAETQYFGPGTRLLVL.

The chain uses TRBV5-5 and TRBJ1-2, with 12 bases matching TRBD1. This CDR3 contains 16 residues. Losses at the gene ends were 0 bases for V and 8 bases for J; bases not matched to a gene: 8. Germline assignment: CDR1 SGHKS and CDR2 YYEKEE (reference sequence). The CDR3 sequence is CASSLGVGQGAGGYTF. CDR3 in DNA: TGTGCCAGCAGCTTGGGGGTGGGACAGGGGGCTGGAGGCTACACCTTC.

In this sample, this clone turned up a few times. The chain joins TRBV6-1 to TRBJ1-2, with 7 bases that match TRBD1. The V gene's germline CDR1 is MNHNS and CDR2 SASEGT. The junction had 9 bases not matched to a gene; V was cut back by 2 bases and J by 6 bases. The CDR3 has 15 amino acids. CDR3 bases: TGTGCCAGCAGTGAAACTCTACAGGGGTTCGATGGCTACACCTTC. Translation: CASSETLQGFDGYTF.

The V gene is TRBV5-1, the J gene TRBJ2-1, with 12 bases matching TRBD2. V dropped 1 base and J dropped 10; count of bases not matched to a gene: 9. The CDR3 runs 16 residues. Germline CDR1 is SGHRS and CDR2 is YFSETQ. The chain's CDR3 is CASSLRATSGSVEQFF. As DNA, the CDR3 is TGCGCCAGCAGCTTGCGTGCGACTAGCGGGAGCGTGGAGCAGTTCTTC.

This chain joins TRBV19 and TRBJ1-6; D is possibly TRBD1 (6 bases). The ends were cut back, 5 bases at V and 9 bases at J, with 17 bases in the middle. Looked up from germline, CDR1 is LNHDA and CDR2 is SQIVND (reference sequence). This CDR3 region has 15 residues. The CDR3 spells CASSVGQSDVSPLHF. DNA for the CDR3: TGTGCCAGTAGTGTAGGACAGTCCGACGTTTCACCCCTCCACTTT.

This clone was detected once. The chain is built from TRBV6-4 and TRBJ2-2; TRBD1 aligns across 8 bases. This CDR3 has 13 amino acids. The V segment lost 6 bases and the J segment 7 bases; nucleotides outside the gene matches: 4. The V gene's germline CDR1 is MRHNA and CDR2 SNTAGT. The DNA of the CDR3 is TGTGCCAGCAGAGGACAGGGCGGCGGGGAGCTGTTTTTT. As protein: CASRGQGGGELFF.

The chain carries TRBV4-1 and TRBJ2-3; D might be TRBD1 (5 bases). There are 16 residues in the CDR3. Looked up from germline, CDR1 is MGHRA and CDR2 is YSYEKL. Deletions cut 0 bases from V and 0 bases from J, with 10 bases between. Here the CDR3 reads CASSQDLQESTDTQYF. CDR3 bases: TGCGCCAGCAGCCAAGATCTACAGGAGAGCACAGATACGCAGTATTTT.

The gene calls are TRBV19 and TRBJ1-1, with a possible D match to TRBD1 (6 bases). V lost 7 bases to trimming and J lost 4 bases, with 22 bases between them. CDR1 is LNHDA, CDR2 SQIVND, per germline (reference sequence). The CDR3 covers 16 residues. The CDR3 sequence is CASTSHRVGEGTEAFF. The CDR3 DNA is TGTGCCAGTACATCTCACAGGGTGGGCGAGGGCACTGAAGCTTTCTTT.

This rearrangement joins TRBV5-4 to TRBJ1-1; 9 nucleotides match TRBD1. The CDR3 is 14 residues long. Trimming took 5 bases from V and 4 from J; bases not matched to a gene: 6. CDR1 is SGHNT and CDR2 is YYREEE in the germline V gene (reference sequence). The DNA of the CDR3 is TGTGCCAGCAGTCGGGACAGGGACGTCACTGAAGCTTTCTTT. Protein sequence: CASSRDRDVTEAFF.

This rearrangement joins TRBV6-5 to TRBJ1-2; D is undetermined. From germline, CDR1 is MNHEY and CDR2 SVGAGI. V lost 10 bases, J lost 0 bases, and 15 bases lay in between. The CDR3 is 14 residues long. The CDR3 sequence is CAIRPEFTNYGYTF. The CDR3 coding sequence is TGTGCCATAAGGCCGGAGTTTACTAACTATGGCTACACCTTC.

This clone appeared once. The rearrangement uses TRBV5-6 and TRBJ2-7; 14 bases fit TRBD2. The J segment lost 1 base and the V segment lost 0 bases, leaving 3 bases of the junction unmatched. Looked up from germline, CDR1 is SGHDT and CDR2 is YYEEEE. This CDR3 region has 17 residues. The chain's CDR3 is CASSLAGTSGGSYEQYF. The DNA for the CDR3 is TGTGCCAGCAGCTTGGCGGGGACTAGCGGGGGATCCTACGAGCAGTACTTC.